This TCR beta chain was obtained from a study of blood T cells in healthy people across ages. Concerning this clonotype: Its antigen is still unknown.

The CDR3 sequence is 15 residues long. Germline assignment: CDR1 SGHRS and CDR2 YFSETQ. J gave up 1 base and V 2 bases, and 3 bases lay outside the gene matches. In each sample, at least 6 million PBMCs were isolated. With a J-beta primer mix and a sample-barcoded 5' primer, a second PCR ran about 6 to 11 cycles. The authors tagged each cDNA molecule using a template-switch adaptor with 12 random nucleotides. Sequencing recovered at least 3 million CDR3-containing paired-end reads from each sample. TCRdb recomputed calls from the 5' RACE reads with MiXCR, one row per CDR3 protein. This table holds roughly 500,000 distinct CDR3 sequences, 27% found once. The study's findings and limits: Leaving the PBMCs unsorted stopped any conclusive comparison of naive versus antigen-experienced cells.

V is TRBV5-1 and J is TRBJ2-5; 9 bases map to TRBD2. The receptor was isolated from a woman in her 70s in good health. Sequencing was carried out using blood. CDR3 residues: CASSFLAGVQETQYF. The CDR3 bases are TGCGCCAGCAGCTTCTTAGCGGGGGTCCAAGAGACCCAGTACTTC.